Following are 16 T cell receptor beta chains from one sample sequenced in a study of TIL therapy for anti-PD-1-resistant metastatic lung cancer. The sample's time point: pre-treatment sample, taken before nivolumab and TIL therapy. The libraries were made with immunoSEQ v3. Clones were read by immunoSEQ multiplex PCR, and TCRdb kept only the in-frame ones, dropping some. The sample shows more than 45,000 clones, 73% of them seen only once. Sequences were derived from blood, sampled at baseline. The receptor set was obtained from a person aged 30 to 80 with non-small cell lung cancer.

This clone has only a few counts. The genes are TRBV5-4 and TRBJ1-3; D remains unclear. The CDR3 runs to 11 residues. Trimming took 2 bases from V and 11 from J, leaving 8 bases between them. Germline V lookup: CDR1 SGHNT, CDR2 YYREEE (reference sequence). DNA for the CDR3: TGTGCCAGCAGCTTCTTGGGCGCCATATATTTT. Translating gives CASSFLGAIYF.

The chain carries TRBV7-8 and TRBJ1-5, with a possible D match to TRBD1 (5 bases). This CDR3 has 15 residues. Trimming cost V 5 bases and J 1 base, with 12 bases left between them. Germline assignment: CDR1 SGHVS and CDR2 FQNEAQ. CDR3 loop: CASSPRGGSNQPQHF. The CDR3 nucleotides read TGTGCCAGCAGCCCCCGGGGGGGAAGCAATCAGCCCCAGCATTTT.

This clone was seen only a few times. The chain carries TRBV27 and TRBJ1-2, with a tentative D call TRBD1 (5 bases). The V end lost 1 base, the J end lost 4 bases, and 10 bases lay between the germline ends. This CDR3 has 14 residues. Germline CDR1 is MNHEY and CDR2 is SMNVEV (reference sequence). The CDR3 loop reads CASSLLRQSYGYTF. In DNA form, the CDR3 reads TGTGCCAGCAGTTTATTAAGACAGTCCTATGGCTACACCTTC.

This clone has more than one count but fewer than ten. The chain combines TRBV18 with TRBJ2-7; 8 bases match TRBD2. The junction had 20 bases not matched to a gene; V was cut back by 0 bases and J by 7 bases. The CDR3 has 19 residues. Germline CDR1 reads KGHSH; CDR2 reads LQKENI. CDR3 sequence reads: CASSPPNKRELGQLGEQYF. CDR3 bases: TGTGCCAGCTCACCACCTAATAAGCGGGAGTTGGGCCAGTTGGGGGAGCAGTACTTC.

The V and J genes are TRBV29-1 and TRBJ2-1, with 16 bases lining up with TRBD2. The CDR3 sequence is 15 residues long. The J segment lost 12 bases and the V segment lost 6 bases, leaving 11 bases of the junction unmatched. Looked up from germline, CDR1 is SQVTM and CDR2 is ANQGSEA. The CDR3 loop is CSVEEGTSGGVVQFF. The DNA of the CDR3 is TGCAGCGTGGAGGAAGGGACTAGCGGGGGGGTCGTGCAGTTCTTC.

V usage is TRBV14 and J usage is TRBJ2-3, with D possibly being TRBD1 (6 bases). The CDR3 runs 15 residues. Germline CDR1 and CDR2: SGHDN and FVKESK. Trimming stripped 3 bases from V and 4 bases from J, with 14 bases between. CDR3 sequence reads: CASSHQGSGPDTQYF. The CDR3 coding sequence is TGTGCCAGCAGCCATCAGGGGAGTGGTCCAGATACGCAGTATTTT.

CDR3 nucleotide sequence: TGTGCCAGCAGCTTGTCAGGGCACGAGCAGTACTTC. This gives the protein CASSLSGHEQYF. The genes are TRBV7-9 and TRBJ2-7, with a tentative D call TRBD1 (5 bases). CDR3 length: 12 residues. The germline CDR1 and CDR2 sequences are SEHNR and FQNEAQ (reference sequence). Trimming stripped 3 bases from V and 5 bases from J, with 8 bases between.

This rearrangement joins TRBV19 to TRBJ1-5; D unresolved. CDR3 length: 14 amino acids. Germline V gene sequence: CDR1 LNHDA, CDR2 SQIVND (reference sequence). V was cut by 1 base and J by 4 bases, with 8 bases left in between. Here the CDR3 reads CASSIVAGNQPQHF. In DNA, the CDR3 is TGTGCCAGTAGTATAGTTGCGGGAAATCAGCCCCAGCATTTT. The variable domain in full, completed from reference TRBV19 and TRBJ1-5, reads DGGITQSPKYLFRKEGQNVTLSCEQNLNHDAMYWYRQDPGQGLRLIYYSQIVNDFQKGDIAEGYSVSREKKESFPLTVTSAQKNPTAFYLCASSIVAGNQPQHFGDGTRLSIL.

The V and J genes are TRBV6-6 and TRBJ2-5, with D unresolved. V lost 4 bases to trimming and J lost 0 bases, with 9 bases between them. From germline, CDR1 is MNHNY and CDR2 SVGAGI (reference sequence). CDR3 size: 14 residues. CDR3 residues: CASSLTAYQETQYF. DNA of the CDR3: TGTGCCAGCAGTTTGACGGCTTACCAAGAGACCCAGTACTTC.

CDR3 bases: TGTGCCAGCAGTCCCAACAGGGTGGGGGCCTACGAGCAGTACTTC. Amino acids: CASSPNRVGAYEQYF. The chain recombines TRBV28 with TRBJ2-7; D possibly corresponds to TRBD1 (6 bases). Trimming stripped 5 bases from V and 2 bases from J, with 16 bases between. The CDR3 consists of 15 residues. Germline V gene data show CDR1 as MDHEN and CDR2 as SYDVKM.

The chain employs TRBV4-1 and TRBJ2-5; D is possibly TRBD1 or TRBD2 (5 bases each). The CDR3 consists of 14 residues. CDR1 is MGHRA and CDR2 is YSYEKL in the germline V gene. The germline V and J ends were trimmed by 4 bases and 4 bases, with 13 bases remaining between them. The CDR3, as DNA: TGCGCCAGCAGCCTCACCCCCGGGACAGAGACCCAGTACTTC. Residues: CASSLTPGTETQYF.

The V and J genes are TRBV7-9 and TRBJ2-7, with TRBD1 matching over 7 bases. Unmatched junction bases numbered 15, after V lost 7 bases and J lost 3 bases. Germline V CDR1 and CDR2: SEHNR, FQNEAQ (reference sequence). CDR3 size: 16 residues. Here the CDR3 reads CASIDILGTEIYEQYF. In DNA form, the CDR3 reads TGTGCCAGCATCGACATACTAGGGACAGAGATCTACGAGCAGTACTTC.

This chain uses TRBV7-8 with TRBJ2-3; 7 nucleotides line up with TRBD2. Germline V CDR1 and CDR2: SGHVS, FQNEAQ. The ends lost 3 bases at V and 1 base at J; junction bases unmatched: 7. CDR3 size: 16 residues. The CDR3 region is CASSFRGRRGTDTQYF. Here the CDR3 DNA reads TGTGCCAGCAGCTTTCGCGGGAGACGGGGCACAGATACGCAGTATTTT.

This clone occurred a few times. The chain is built from TRBV27 and TRBJ1-5, with TRBD1 identical over 9 bases. This CDR3 contains 16 residues. J was trimmed by 5 bases and V by 4 bases; bases with no gene match: 9. Germline V gives CDR1 MNHEY, CDR2 SMNVEV (reference sequence). CDR3 sequence reads: CASSSQGARVDQPQHF. DNA for the CDR3: TGTGCCAGCAGTTCACAGGGGGCTCGGGTGGATCAGCCCCAGCATTTT.

This chain links TRBV2 with TRBJ1-1; 7 nucleotides align to TRBD1. CDR3 length: 14 residues. Germline CDR1 and CDR2: SNHLY and FYNNEI. The J segment lost 10 bases and the V segment lost 1 base, leaving 9 bases of the junction unmatched. The CDR3 bases are TGTGCCAGCAGTGAAGAAGGGGGCAAGAGTGGAGCTTTCTTT. Protein product: CASSEEGGKSGAFF.

The chain links TRBV28 to TRBJ2-6; the D is unclear. The CDR3 covers 14 residues. V shed 5 bases and J shed 1 base, with 6 bases lying between them. Germline CDR1 MDHEN, CDR2 SYDVKM. The DNA for the CDR3 is TGTGCCAGCAGTCTCAATTCTGGGGCCAACGTCCTGACTTTC. Its translation: CASSLNSGANVLTF.